Included here is one T cell receptor beta chain sequence, with context. Its antigen is currently unknown. The PCR employed 60 Vbeta primers together with 13 Jbeta primers. Only in-frame clones appear in the TCRdb table, and some are missing; sequencing was by immunoSEQ multiplex PCR. The table lists more than 150,000 clones, 80% to 85% of them singletons. The data stem from a study of cytomegalovirus exposure and HLA in healthy donors. Study-level results: A list of 150 to 200 TCR beta chains associated with cytomegalovirus was given. Among TCR beta chains of equal frequency, HLA-associated ones were more clonally expanded in a later analysis.

The sequencing sample was made of PBMCs. This clonotype originated in a boy between 2 and 10 years old in good health and CMV-seronegative.

The CDR3 DNA sequence: TGCGCCAGTAACCAGGGGGACACTGAAGCTTTCTTT. Its translation: CASNQGDTEAFF. The chain recombines TRBV5-1 with TRBJ1-1; 7 bases fit TRBD1. CDR3 length: 12 amino acids. The germline V gene has CDR1 SGHRS and CDR2 YFSETQ. V was pared by 8 bases and J by 3 bases, with 4 bases of the junction left unmatched.